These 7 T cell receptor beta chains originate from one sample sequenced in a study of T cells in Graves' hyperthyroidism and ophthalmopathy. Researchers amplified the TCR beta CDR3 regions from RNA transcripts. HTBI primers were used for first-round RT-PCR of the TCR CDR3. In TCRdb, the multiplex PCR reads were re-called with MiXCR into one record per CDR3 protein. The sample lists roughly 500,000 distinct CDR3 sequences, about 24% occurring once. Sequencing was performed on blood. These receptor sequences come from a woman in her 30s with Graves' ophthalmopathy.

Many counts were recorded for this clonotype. Written as DNA, the CDR3 is TGTGCCAGCAGTTTATCTCGGGGCGTGGAGCTGTTTTTT. Residues: CASSLSRGVELFF. V and J are TRBV27 and TRBJ2-2; D is perhaps TRBD1 or TRBD2 (5 bases each). CDR1 is MNHEY, CDR2 SMNVEV, per germline (reference sequence). V lost 0 bases to trimming and J lost 10 bases, with 9 bases between them. CDR3 size: 13 residues.

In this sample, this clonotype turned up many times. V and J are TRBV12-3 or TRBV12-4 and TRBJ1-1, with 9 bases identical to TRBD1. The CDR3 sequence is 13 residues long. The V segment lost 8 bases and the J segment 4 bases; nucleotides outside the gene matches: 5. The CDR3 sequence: CASGQGRFTEAFF. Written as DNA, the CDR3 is TGTGCCAGCGGACAGGGGAGATTCACTGAAGCTTTCTTT.

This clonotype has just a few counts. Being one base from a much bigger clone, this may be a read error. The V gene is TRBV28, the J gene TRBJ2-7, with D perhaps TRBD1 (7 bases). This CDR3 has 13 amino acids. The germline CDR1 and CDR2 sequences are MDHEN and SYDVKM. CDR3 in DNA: TGTGCCAGCAGTTCGCGGGACAGCTACGAGCAGCACTTC. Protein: CASSSRDSYEQHF.

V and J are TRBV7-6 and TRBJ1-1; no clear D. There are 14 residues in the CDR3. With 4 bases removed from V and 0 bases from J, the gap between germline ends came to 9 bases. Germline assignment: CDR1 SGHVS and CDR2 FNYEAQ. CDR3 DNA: TGTGCCAGCAGCTCCGGGGTCATGAACACTGAAGCTTTCTTT. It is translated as CASSSGVMNTEAFF.

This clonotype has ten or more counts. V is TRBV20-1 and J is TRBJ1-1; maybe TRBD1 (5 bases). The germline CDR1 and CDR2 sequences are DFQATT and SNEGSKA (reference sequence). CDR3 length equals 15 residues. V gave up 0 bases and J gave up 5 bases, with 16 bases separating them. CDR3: CSARDWAREGTEAFF. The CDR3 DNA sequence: TGCAGTGCTAGAGATTGGGCCCGTGAGGGGACTGAAGCTTTCTTT.

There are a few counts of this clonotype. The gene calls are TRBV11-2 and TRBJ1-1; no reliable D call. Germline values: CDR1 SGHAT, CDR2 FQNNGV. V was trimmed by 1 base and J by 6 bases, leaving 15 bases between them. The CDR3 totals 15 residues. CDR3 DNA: TGTGCCAGCAGCTTAGGGGATCTTCCATTCGCTGAAGCTTTCTTT. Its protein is CASSLGDLPFAEAFF.

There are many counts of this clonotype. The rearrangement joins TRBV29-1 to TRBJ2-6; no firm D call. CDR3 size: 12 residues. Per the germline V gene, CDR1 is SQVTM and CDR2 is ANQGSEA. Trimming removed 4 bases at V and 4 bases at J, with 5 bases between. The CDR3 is CSVVEGANVLTF. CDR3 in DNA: TGCAGCGTTGTGGAAGGGGCCAACGTCCTGACTTTC.